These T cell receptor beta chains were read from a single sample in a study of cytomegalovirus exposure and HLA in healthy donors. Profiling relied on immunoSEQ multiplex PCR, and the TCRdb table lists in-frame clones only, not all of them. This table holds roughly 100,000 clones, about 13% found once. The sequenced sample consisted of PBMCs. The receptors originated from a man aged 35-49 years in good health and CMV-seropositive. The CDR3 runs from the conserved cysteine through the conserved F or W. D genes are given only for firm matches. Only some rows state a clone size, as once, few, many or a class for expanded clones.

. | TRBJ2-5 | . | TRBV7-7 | TGTGCCAGCAGCTTAGGGCAGGGCCTAAGACAGACCCAGTACTTC | CASSLGQGLRQTQYF
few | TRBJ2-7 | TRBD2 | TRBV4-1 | TGCGCCAGCAGCCAAGGACGGACTAGCGGGACCGACGAGCAGTACTTC | CASSQGRTSGTDEQYF
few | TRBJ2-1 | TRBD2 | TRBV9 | TGTGCCAGCAGCGTAGGCGGGGCGGGAGGGGGCAATGAGCAGTTCTTC | CASSVGGAGGGNEQFF
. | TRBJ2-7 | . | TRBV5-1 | TGCGCCAGCAGCTACGGGACTTCCGTCGAGTACGAGCAGTACTTC | CASSYGTSVEYEQYF
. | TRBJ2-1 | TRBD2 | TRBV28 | TGTGCCAGCGGGGGGCCTTTAGCGGGAGGGCTAAATGAGCAGTTCTTC | CASGGPLAGGLNEQFF
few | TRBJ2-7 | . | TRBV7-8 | TGTGCCAGCAGCTTAGGTTTATCCATGGTCGGTGAGCAGTACTTC | CASSLGLSMVGEQYF
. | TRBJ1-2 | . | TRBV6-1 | TGTGCCAGCATTGACGGAAGGGGGTCCGGCTATGGCTACACCTTC | CASIDGRGSGYGYTF
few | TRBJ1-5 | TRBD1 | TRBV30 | TGTGCCTGGAGTTTGGACAGGGGGCTTCAGCCCCAGCATTTT | CAWSLDRGLQPQHF
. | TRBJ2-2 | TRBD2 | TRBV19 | TGTGCCAGTAGTATAGGGCTAGCGGGAGGGCTCGCCACAAGCGCCGGGGAGCTGTTTTTT | CASSIGLAGGLATSAGELFF
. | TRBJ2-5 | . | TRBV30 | TGTGCATGGAGGGGGGCGAGGGAGACCCAGTACTTC | CAWRGARETQYF
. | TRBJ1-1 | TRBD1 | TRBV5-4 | TGTGCCAGCAGCCCAGGGGGCAGGACTGAAGCTTTCTTT | CASSPGGRTEAFF
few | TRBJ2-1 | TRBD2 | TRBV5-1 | TGCGCCAGCAGCTTGGGGCTAGCGGGAGGGCCGAGCTCCTACAATGAGCAGTTCTTC | CASSLGLAGGPSSYNEQFF
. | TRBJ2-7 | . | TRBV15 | TGTGCCACCAGCAGAGATGGCCGGGGTCATTACGAGCAGTACTTC | CATSRDGRGHYEQYF
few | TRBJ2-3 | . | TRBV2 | TGTGCCAGCAGTGATGTCAGATTGTTTAGCACAGATACGCAGTATTTT | CASSDVRLFSTDTQYF
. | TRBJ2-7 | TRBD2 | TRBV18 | TGTGCCAGCTCACCAGCCCTAGCGGGAGGTCACGAGCAGTACTTC | CASSPALAGGHEQYF
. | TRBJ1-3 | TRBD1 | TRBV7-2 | TGTGCCAGCAGCTTACCGGGACAGGGAAACACCATATATTTT | CASSLPGQGNTIYF
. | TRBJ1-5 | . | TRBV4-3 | TGCGCCAGCAGCCAAGAGGCAGGGGTCAATCAGCCCCAGCATTTT | CASSQEAGVNQPQHF